This TCR beta chain was retrieved from a study of shared clonotypes between healthy human individuals. Study-level findings and limits: In having few donors, the study represented limited genetic and exposure-history diversity. Rarefaction revealed incomplete sorted-subset sequencing despite large depth.

Sequencing used immunoSEQ multiplex PCR; TCRdb keeps in-frame clones, though not all of them. The sample carries hundreds of thousands of clones, roughly 96% recorded once. Terminally differentiated effector memory CD45RA+ cells were excluded by CCR7 positive selection of CD45RO-negative cells. Details on this clone: Its antigen is unknown.

Germline V CDR1 and CDR2: LNHDA, SQIVND (reference sequence). Between the trimmed V and J ends, which lost 5 bases and 5 bases, there was a span of 3 bases. The CDR3 extends over 11 amino acids. The material sequenced was naive CD8+ T cells sorted from blood. This sequence joins TRBV19 and TRBJ2-2; D gene unclear. The receptor's source is a woman younger than 45 in good health. CDR3 bases: TGTGCCAGTAGTTGGACCGGGGAGCTGTTTTTT. It encodes CASSWTGELFF.